The 26 T cell receptor beta chains given below trace back to one sample, sequenced in a study of control samples from healthy donors and cancer patients. Clones were read by immunoSEQ multiplex PCR, and TCRdb kept only the in-frame ones, dropping some. The table records approximately 110,000 clones, roughly 91% of them present only once. The source material was blood. The receptors stem from a woman aged 50 to 65 in good health.

The chain combines TRBV5-1 with TRBJ2-6; no definite D call. Germline CDR1 reads SGHRS; CDR2 reads YFSETQ. Trimming removed 2 bases at V and 4 bases at J, with 13 bases between. There are 16 residues in the CDR3. CDR3 region: CASSFTPVKGANVLTF. The DNA for the CDR3 is TGCGCCAGCAGCTTTACCCCGGTCAAAGGGGCCAACGTCCTGACTTTC.

This clone has only one observation. The rearrangement links TRBV14 to TRBJ2-1; the D gene could be TRBD1 or TRBD2 (6 bases each). Germline V gene data show CDR1 as SGHDN and CDR2 as FVKESK. CDR3 length: 15 amino acids. V was pared by 0 bases and J by 8 bases, with 14 bases between. CDR3 sequence reads: CASSQDRGGRDEQFF. The CDR3 nucleotides read TGTGCCAGCAGCCAAGATCGAGGGGGGCGTGATGAGCAGTTCTTC.

The chain recombines TRBV15 with TRBJ2-1; unclear D gene. The V end was cut by 6 bases, the J end by 0 bases, with 12 bases between. Per the germline V gene, CDR1 is LNHNV and CDR2 is YYDKDF (reference sequence). This CDR3 is 15 amino acids long. The CDR3 loop reads CATRQPGHSYNEQFF. The CDR3 nucleotides are TGTGCCACCAGACAGCCGGGCCACTCCTACAATGAGCAGTTCTTC.

The chain uses TRBV7-9 and TRBJ2-1; TRBD2 matches at 10 bases. This CDR3 has 16 residues. From germline, CDR1 is SEHNR and CDR2 FQNEAQ (reference sequence). With 8 bases clipped from V and 1 base from J, the junction kept 8 bases outside the gene matches. This CDR3 is CASSLIAGGSYNEQFF. The CDR3 DNA is TGTGCCAGCTCCTTGATAGCGGGAGGTTCCTACAATGAGCAGTTCTTC.

This clone was seen only a few times. V and J are TRBV12-3 or TRBV12-4 and TRBJ2-5; maybe TRBD2 (6 bases). The CDR3 covers 13 residues. With 5 bases removed from V and 0 bases from J, the gap between germline ends came to 7 bases. The CDR3 is CASSRTNQETQYF. The CDR3, as DNA: TGTGCCAGCAGTCGGACTAACCAAGAGACCCAGTACTTC.

As concerns this clone: In the same sample, other DNA sequences code for this CDR3. The rearrangement uses TRBV12-3 or TRBV12-4 and TRBJ2-3; D is unresolved. The length of the CDR3 is 12 residues. Trimming took off 6 bases at V and 2 bases at J, with 6 bases between the two ends. CDR3 region: CASSPNTDTQYF. For the CDR3, the DNA is TGTGCCAGCAGCCCAAACACAGATACGCAGTATTTT.

The gene calls are TRBV3-1 (or the pseudogene TRBV3-2) and TRBJ1-2, with 9 bases identical to TRBD1. Germline trimming cut 2 bases from V and 7 bases from J; bases unmatched to any gene: 5. Germline lookup yields CDR1 LGHDT and CDR2 YNNKEL (reference sequence). This CDR3 comprises 14 residues. This CDR3 reads CASSQTGQGSGYTF. The CDR3 nucleotides read TGTGCCAGCAGCCAAACGGGACAGGGTAGTGGCTACACCTTC.

This clone has a handful of counts. The rearrangement links TRBV15 to TRBJ2-2, with TRBD1 matching over 9 bases. The CDR3 runs to 17 residues. Unmatched junction bases numbered 5, after V lost 0 bases and J lost 3 bases. Germline V gene sequence: CDR1 LNHNV, CDR2 YYDKDF (reference sequence). In DNA, the CDR3 is TGTGCCACCAGCAGAGATCGGAGGACAGGGGACACCGGGGAGCTGTTTTTT. It codes for CATSRDRRTGDTGELFF.

The V call is TRBV3-1 (or the pseudogene TRBV3-2), the J call TRBJ1-1, with D uncertain. The CDR3 is 13 amino acids. Between the trimmed V and J ends, which lost 2 bases and 4 bases, there was a span of 8 bases. The germline V gene has CDR1 LGHDT and CDR2 YNNKEL (reference sequence). The CDR3 coding sequence is TGTGCCAGCAGCCAACGTGGTGCCACTGAAGCTTTCTTT. It translates to CASSQRGATEAFF.

The CDR3 protein is CASSLDAGQNQPQHF. The CDR3 DNA reads as TGTGCCAGCAGCTTAGACGCAGGCCAAAATCAGCCCCAGCATTTT. The genes are TRBV7-9 and TRBJ1-5; D is ambiguous. V lost 1 base to trimming and J lost 4 bases, with 11 bases between them. Germline values: CDR1 SEHNR, CDR2 FQNEAQ (reference sequence). This CDR3 has 15 amino acids.

The chain combines TRBV5-4 with TRBJ1-6; no definite D call. CDR1 and CDR2 (germline): SGHNT, YYREEE (reference sequence). Trimming cost V 4 bases and J 0 bases, with 14 bases left between them. This CDR3 has 17 amino acids. The CDR3 loop reads CASSGGPLSSYNSPLHF. In DNA form, the CDR3 reads TGTGCCAGCAGCGGCGGGCCGCTGAGCTCCTATAATTCACCCCTCCACTTT.

The chain carries TRBV19 and TRBJ2-2; 8 positions agree with TRBD2. V shed 6 bases and J 7 bases; nucleotides not matched to a gene: 7. The CDR3 is 14 amino acids. CDR1 LNHDA and CDR2 SQIVND come from the germline V gene (reference sequence). DNA for the CDR3: TGTGCCAGTAGCTTAGCGGGAATTTTCGGGGAGCTGTTTTTT. This codes for CASSLAGIFGELFF.

The chain employs TRBV21-1 and TRBJ2-5; the table's D call TRBD2 went unverified against the DNA. TRBV21-1 is tagged as a pseudogene. CDR3 length: 19 amino acids. The CDR3 reads CASNPPRGEAGEGVETQYF. In nucleotides, the CDR3 is TGTGCCAGCAACCCACCCCGAGGTGAAGCGGGAGAGGGAGTAGAGACCCAGTACTTC.

The chain recombines TRBV6-5 with TRBJ2-1, with D uncertain. This CDR3 has 16 amino acids. Germline-derived CDR1 and CDR2 are MNHEY and SVGAGI. Trimming removed 0 bases from V and 7 bases from J, with 16 bases in between. CDR3 sequence: CASSYSRSEAQNEQFF. The CDR3 DNA reads as TGTGCCAGCAGTTACTCGAGAAGTGAGGCCCAGAATGAGCAGTTCTTC.

The chain carries TRBV9 and TRBJ2-3; weak D call: TRBD2 (5 bases). The CDR3 length is 14 residues. Trimming stripped 3 bases from V and 6 bases from J, with 14 bases between. CDR1 and CDR2 (germline): SGDLS, YYNGEE. CDR3 loop: CASSGQLGADTQYF. CDR3 in DNA: TGTGCCAGCAGCGGCCAGCTGGGAGCGGATACGCAGTATTTT.

This chain links TRBV5-1 with TRBJ2-1, with D perhaps TRBD1 (6 bases). The length of the CDR3 is 14 residues. Germline assignment: CDR1 SGHRS and CDR2 YFSETQ. Trimming removed 5 bases at V and 7 bases at J, with 16 bases between. The CDR3 sequence is CASRDTGMANEQFF. The CDR3, as DNA: TGCGCCAGCAGGGACACAGGGATGGCAAATGAGCAGTTCTTC.

This chain uses TRBV18 with TRBJ2-1; 10 nucleotides agree with TRBD2. CDR3 length: 19 residues. V was clipped by 2 bases and J by 3 bases; unmatched bases: 13. Per germline, CDR1 KGHSH and CDR2 LQKENI. The CDR3 DNA is TGTGCCAGCTCACCAATAGTTGTAGCGGGGGGAACAAACTACAATGAGCAGTTCTTC. Its translation is CASSPIVVAGGTNYNEQFF.

The CDR3, as DNA: TGTGCCAGCAGCCAAGGACAGGGGGACCAGCCCCAGCATTTT. Its translation is CASSQGQGDQPQHF. The V and J genes are TRBV4-2 and TRBJ1-5; 9 positions match TRBD1. The CDR3 has 14 residues. Trimming at V came to 1 base and at J to 7 bases, leaving 2 bases not matched to a gene. CDR1 LGHNA and CDR2 YNFKEQ come from the germline V gene.

This chain uses TRBV7-2 with TRBJ2-7, with 8 positions matching TRBD1. In germline, CDR1 is SGHTA, CDR2 FQGNSA. The CDR3 covers 14 residues. The V gene end was trimmed by 2 bases and the J gene end by 2 bases; junction bases not matched to a gene: 2. The chain's CDR3 is CASSLLGQAYEQYV. The CDR3 DNA is TGTGCCAGCAGCTTACTGGGACAGGCCTACGAGCAGTACGTC.

The chain combines TRBV5-4 with TRBJ2-2; 10 nucleotides match TRBD2. Germline CDR1 reads SGHNT; CDR2 reads YYREEE (reference sequence). CDR3 length: 17 amino acids. J lost 5 bases, V lost 0 bases, and 7 bases had no gene match. This CDR3 reads CASSLAILAGETGELFF. Here the CDR3 DNA reads TGTGCCAGCAGCTTGGCTATTCTAGCGGGGGAGACCGGGGAGCTGTTTTTT.

The V and J genes are TRBV6-5 and TRBJ2-7, with TRBD2 matching over 8 bases. Germline CDR1 MNHEY, CDR2 SVGAGI. There are 13 residues in the CDR3. After removal of 9 bases from V and 7 bases from J, the junction contained 11 bases not matched to a gene. This CDR3 is CASREGLSGEQYV. CDR3 DNA: TGTGCCAGTCGGGAGGGCCTTTCCGGGGAGCAGTACGTC.

The CDR3 bases are TGCGCCAGCAGCTTGGCAAAAACAGGGACTGGGGCCAACGTCCTGACTTTC. Translating gives CASSLAKTGTGANVLTF. The genes are TRBV5-1 and TRBJ2-6; D is perhaps TRBD1 (6 bases). Germline V gene lookup returns CDR1 SGHRS and CDR2 YFSETQ. This CDR3 is built from 17 residues. Trimming left V 0 bases short and J 2 bases short, with 12 bases between.

A remark on this clone: Without the conserved terminal phenylalanine or tryptophan, this CDR3 likely stems from a read error. This sequence joins TRBV10-3 and TRBJ2-7; D is undetermined. The CDR3 sequence is 13 residues long. V was shortened by 2 bases and J by 4 bases, with 9 bases between the two germline ends. From germline, CDR1 is ENHRY and CDR2 SYGVKD. This CDR3 is CAISEGVGYEQYG. The CDR3, as DNA: TGTGCCATCAGTGAGGGGGTGGGGTACGAGCAGTACGGC.

This clone was recorded only once. The V call is TRBV7-2, the J call TRBJ2-5; 9 bases line up with TRBD1. V dropped 1 base and J dropped 5; count of bases not matched to a gene: 11. Germline V gives CDR1 SGHTA, CDR2 FQGNSA. This CDR3 spans 17 amino acids. In DNA, the CDR3 is TGTGCCAGCAGCTTAGTGGGACAGGGATTGGCGGGGGAGACCCAGTACTTC. The encoded protein is CASSLVGQGLAGETQYF. Supplemented by reference TRBV7-2 and TRBJ2-5, the full variable domain reads GAGVSQSPSNKVTEKGKDVELRCDPISGHTALYWYRQSLGQGLEFLIYFQGNSAPDKSGLPSDRFSAERTGGSVSTLTIQRTQQEDSAVYLCASSLVGQGLAGETQYFGPGTRLLVL.

This clone was observed a handful of times. The CDR3 spells CASSLDWGGLAGGGPYEQYV. CDR3 sequence (DNA): TGTGCCAGCAGCTTAGATTGGGGCGGTTTGGCGGGAGGGGGGCCCTACGAGCAGTACGTC. The V and J genes are TRBV11-3 and TRBJ2-7; TRBD2 matches at 9 bases. Per the germline V gene, CDR1 is SGHNT and CDR2 is YENEEA. This CDR3 is 20 amino acids long. The J segment lost 2 bases and the V segment lost 0 bases, leaving 17 bases of the junction unmatched.

The chain recombines TRBV5-6 with TRBJ2-2; TRBD2 matches 7 bases. There are 15 residues in the CDR3. Germline V gives CDR1 SGHDT, CDR2 YYEEEE. After removal of 4 bases from V and 0 bases from J, the junction contained 3 bases not matched to a gene. The CDR3 DNA reads TGTGCCAGCAGCCCAGGGAGGGCGAACACCGGGGAGCTGTTTTTT. Its protein is CASSPGRANTGELFF. Using reference TRBV5-6 and TRBJ2-2 for the parts outside the CDR3, the full variable domain is DAGVTQSPTHLIKTRGQQVTLRCSPKSGHDTVSWYQQALGQGPQFIFQYYEEEERQRGNFPDRFSGHQFPNYSSELNVNALLLGDSALYLCASSPGRANTGELFFGEGSRLTVL.